The clone carrying this T cell receptor (beta chain) was counted only a few times. The record originates from a study of blood T cell repertoires in COVID-19. Across the study: Acute and convalescent COVID-19 samples came from the United States, Italy and Spain. From T cells, B-cell-depleted T cells, or PBMCs came the material, which was cDNA or gDNA.

Authors' analysis steps: Reference gene primer amplification gave estimated nucleated cell counts. Clones were sequenced by immunoSEQ multiplex PCR, and TCRdb holds only the in-frame ones, with some missing. The V and J calls and the clone size are those of that table, but D and trimming were determined from the DNA. Among tens of thousands of clones, 70% to 80% were seen once, and the ten largest hold 20% to 25%. This clonotype was obtained from a human donor in a cohort sampled during active COVID-19. Material: peripheral blood.

Written as DNA, the CDR3 is TGTGCCAGCAGTTTCGACAGCTCCTACGAGCAGTACTTC. Protein: CASSFDSSYEQYF. The chain recombines TRBV12-3 or TRBV12-4 with TRBJ2-7; perhaps TRBD1 as D (5 bases). CDR3 length equals 13 residues. The V end was cut by 3 bases, the J end by 0 bases, with 6 bases between.